This T cell receptor beta chain originates from a study of T cell responses to AZD1222 COVID-19 vaccine. To note about this clone: Its antigen remains unidentified.

General study results and limits: It was only after the peak T cell response that any repertoires were sampled. The study found Spike-specific TCR breadth and depth rose after two AZD1222 doses.

Germline CDR1 reads MNHEY; CDR2 reads SVGAGI. The CDR3 has 11 amino acids. V was shortened by 6 bases and J by 5 bases, with 7 bases between the two germline ends. This table comes from immunoSEQ multiplex PCR, and its TCRdb copy is limited to in-frame clones, with some not included. The profile shows about 35,000 clones, 70% to 90% of them singletons. The chain combines TRBV6-5 with TRBJ1-1; D unclear. The receptor was isolated from an adult in good health. This specimen was peripheral blood, taken on day 0 of AZD1222 vaccination. In nucleotides, the CDR3 is TGTGCCAGCAGCACGGGAACTGAAGCTTTCTTT. The encoded protein is CASSTGTEAFF.